The source of this T cell receptor beta chain is a study of CD8+CD57+ T cells in acquired aplastic anemia. Study-level background: Mean yield of DNA from sorted CD4+ and CD8+ cells was roughly 3.2 ug. Whole-study findings and limits: Patients were compared with controls for CD8+ Simpson's diversity, and no significant difference emerged. Roughly 30 sequences, all CD8+ CDR3, were shared between patients and controls.

Patients sequenced had flow cytometry evidence of CD8+CD57+ cell expansion. The study sampled blood from patients who had received no therapy. This clonotype was found many times. Antigen specificity is unknown. Trimming shortened V by 2 bases and J by 8 bases, and 13 bases separated the two germline ends. The CDR3 covers 14 residues. Germline CDR1 reads SGHKS; CDR2 reads YYEKEE (reference sequence). Genomic DNA acted as the template from which TCR beta VDJ combination and CDR3 sequence profiling were carried out. A single record per CDR3 protein comes from TCRdb applying MiXCR to the reads. The data hold approximately 170,000 distinct CDR3 sequences, with over 40% observed a single time.

Input material: sorted CD4+, CD8+, or CD8+CD57+ T cells (not recorded which) from PBMCs. This sequence joins TRBV5-5 and TRBJ1-4, with a weak D call TRBD1 (5 bases). This receptor was identified in a human donor with aplastic anemia. The CDR3 spells CASSLQGEEEKLFF. The DNA for the CDR3 is TGTGCCAGCAGCTTACAAGGGGAGGAGGAAAAACTGTTTTTT.